These 29 T cell receptor beta chains originate from one sample sequenced in a study of blood T cell repertoires in COVID-19. This table comes from immunoSEQ multiplex PCR, and its TCRdb copy is limited to in-frame clones, with some not included. This table has tens of thousands of clones, about 83% appearing once. Material: peripheral blood. The receptors shown here come from a human donor in a cohort sampled during active COVID-19.

J is TRBJ2-5 and V is TRBV14; 7 bases are a match to TRBD2. The J segment lost 5 bases and the V segment lost 3 bases, leaving 12 bases of the junction unmatched. The CDR3 contains 16 residues. Germline-derived CDR1 and CDR2 are SGHDN and FVKESK. The CDR3 bases are TGTGCCAGCAGCCAGTGGCGGGCGGGAGACGCGGAGACCCAGTACTTC. This sequence encodes CASSQWRAGDAETQYF.

J is TRBJ2-1 and V is TRBV6-5; TRBD1 matches at 7 bases. CDR1 MNHEY and CDR2 SVGAGI come from the germline V gene. J lost 3 bases, V lost 6 bases, and 8 bases had no gene match. CDR3 length: 15 residues. CDR3 sequence reads: CASRLSGTDYNEQFF. DNA of the CDR3: TGTGCCAGCAGATTATCCGGGACAGACTACAATGAGCAGTTCTTC.

The J gene is TRBJ1-1, the V gene TRBV7-2; 8 bases map to TRBD1. The V gene end was trimmed by 5 bases and the J gene end by 6 bases; junction bases not matched to a gene: 11. Germline V gene lookup returns CDR1 SGHTA and CDR2 FQGNSA. The CDR3 is 15 amino acids. CDR3 sequence: CASSLGDRTRAEAFF. The CDR3, as DNA: TGTGCCAGCAGCCTGGGGGACAGGACGAGGGCTGAAGCTTTCTTT.

As for this clone: One junction end disagrees with the germline gene, perhaps due to a read error. The chain employs TRBV19 and TRBJ2-2; 9 positions match TRBD2. Germline loops: CDR1 LNHDA, CDR2 SQIVND (reference sequence). The CDR3 is 14 residues long. The CDR3 protein is CAGRLAENTGELFF. The CDR3 nucleotides are TGTGCCGGTAGACTAGCGGAGAACACCGGGGAGCTGTTTTTT.

The V call is TRBV6-6, the J call TRBJ1-2; TRBD1 aligns across 7 bases. The J segment lost 5 bases and the V segment lost 5 bases, leaving 8 bases of the junction unmatched. The CDR3 sequence is 14 residues long. Germline V CDR1 and CDR2: MNHNY, SVGAGI (reference sequence). CDR3 nucleotide sequence: TGTGCCAGCAGTGACCAGGGACAGAAATATGGCTACACCTTC. Residues: CASSDQGQKYGYTF.

This sequence joins TRBV27 and TRBJ1-1; 8 bases are shared with TRBD1. The germline CDR1 and CDR2 sequences are MNHEY and SMNVEV (reference sequence). This CDR3 is built from 14 residues. The V and J ends lost 6 bases and 1 base, in that order; junction bases with no gene match: 4. CDR3 amino acids: CASRHGTGNTEAFF. As DNA, the CDR3 is TGTGCCAGCAGACACGGGACAGGGAACACTGAAGCTTTCTTT.

The rearrangement links TRBV6-5 to TRBJ1-3, with D possibly being TRBD1 (5 bases). V lost 4 bases and J 5 bases, leaving 12 bases between the germline ends. Germline V gene sequence: CDR1 MNHEY, CDR2 SVGAGI. There are 14 residues in the CDR3. The CDR3 region has the DNA TGTGCCAGCAGTTCCCTTAGACAGAGAAACACCATATATTTT. Translating gives CASSSLRQRNTIYF.

V and J are TRBV7-3 and TRBJ2-5; 10 bases align to TRBD2. CDR3 size: 17 residues. With 1 base clipped from V and 4 bases from J, the junction kept 9 bases outside the gene matches. The germline V gene has CDR1 SGHTA and CDR2 FQGTGA. The CDR3 nucleotides are TGTGCCAGCAGCTTAAGGGGGCCAGCGGGAGGGATAGAGACCCAGTACTTC. It is translated as CASSLRGPAGGIETQYF.

V gene TRBV30 combines with J gene TRBJ1-5, with 8 bases that match TRBD1. The length of the CDR3 is 14 residues. The J segment lost 11 bases and the V segment lost 2 bases, leaving 11 bases of the junction unmatched. Germline-derived CDR1 and CDR2 are GTSNPN and SVGIG (reference sequence). The CDR3 reads CAWSPGQGGGAQHF. The CDR3 region has the DNA TGTGCCTGGAGTCCTGGACAGGGTGGAGGAGCCCAGCATTTT.

The chain has TRBV28 and TRBJ1-2; weak D call: TRBD1 (5 bases). The CDR3 covers 16 residues. Germline V gene lookup returns CDR1 MDHEN and CDR2 SYDVKM. Trimming removed 5 bases at V and 6 bases at J, with 22 bases between. In DNA, the CDR3 is TGTGCCAGCAGTCGAACGTTGCAGGGCCCCTCCCATGGCTACACCTTC. Translation: CASSRTLQGPSHGYTF.

V gene TRBV28 combines with J gene TRBJ1-4, with 7 positions matching TRBD1. From germline, CDR1 is MDHEN and CDR2 SYDVKM. Germline trimming cut 6 bases from V and 6 bases from J; bases unmatched to any gene: 10. CDR3 size: 15 residues. In DNA, the CDR3 is TGTGCCAGCAGGCCTAGACAGGGAGCTTATGAAAAACTGTTTTTT. It is translated as CASRPRQGAYEKLFF.

This clone was counted a few times. This chain links TRBV5-4 with TRBJ1-2; D possibly corresponds to TRBD1 (6 bases). V was pared by 7 bases and J by 8 bases, with 18 bases between. Germline CDR1 SGHNT, CDR2 YYREEE (reference sequence). CDR3 length: 13 residues. As DNA, the CDR3 is TGTGCCAGCGGACTTACAGGGTCGGGAGGCTACACCTTC. Its protein is CASGLTGSGGYTF.

V gene TRBV14 combines with J gene TRBJ2-2; possible D gene TRBD2, 6 bases. V lost 6 bases to trimming and J lost 5 bases, with 13 bases between them. The CDR3 runs 14 residues. Germline CDR1 reads SGHDN; CDR2 reads FVKESK. CDR3 sequence reads: CASSNTAGTGELFF. The CDR3 DNA reads TGTGCCAGCAGTAATACCGCGGGAACCGGGGAGCTGTTTTTT.

This clone was observed a handful of times. The chain combines TRBV5-5 with TRBJ2-5, with TRBD2 matching 7 bases. Germline lookup yields CDR1 SGHKS and CDR2 YYEKEE (reference sequence). The length of the CDR3 is 12 residues. Trimming removed 2 bases from V and 7 bases from J; junction bases left unmatched: 2. CDR3 loop: CASSFGRGTQYF. CDR3 bases: TGTGCCAGCAGCTTTGGGAGGGGGACCCAGTACTTC. Drawing the rest from reference TRBV5-5 and TRBJ2-5, the complete variable domain is DAGVTQSPTHLIKTRGQQVTLRCSPISGHKSVSWYQQVLGQGPQFIFQYYEKEERGRGNFPDRFSARQFPNYSSELNVNALLLGDSALYLCASSFGRGTQYFGPGTRLLVL.

The chain is built from TRBV7-8 and TRBJ1-5, with TRBD1 matching over 7 bases. In germline, CDR1 is SGHVS, CDR2 FQNEAQ. With V trimmed by 6 bases and J by 6 bases, 5 bases remained unmatched. The CDR3 totals 13 residues. The CDR3, as DNA: TGTGCCAGCAGTGACAGGGTAACTCAGCCCCAGCATTTT. Encoded protein: CASSDRVTQPQHF.

The chain uses TRBV11-3 and TRBJ2-1; TRBD1 matches at 7 bases. The CDR3 totals 14 residues. Germline V gene data show CDR1 as SGHNT and CDR2 as YENEEA. J was trimmed by 15 bases and V by 5 bases; bases with no gene match: 16. This chain's CDR3 is CASSASWDSREMFF. In nucleotides, the CDR3 is TGTGCCAGCAGCGCATCTTGGGACAGCCGCGAGATGTTCTTC.

This chain joins TRBV6-4 and TRBJ1-5; TRBD1 might be the D (5 bases). Germline CDR1 is MRHNA and CDR2 is SNTAGT. Trimming took 4 bases from V and 4 from J, leaving 20 bases between them. The CDR3 runs 17 residues. The CDR3 protein is CASSGGPRQPLNQPQHF. The CDR3 region has the DNA TGTGCCAGCAGTGGGGGCCCAAGACAGCCTTTGAATCAGCCCCAGCATTTT.

The J gene is TRBJ1-2, the V gene TRBV18; the D gene is possibly TRBD1 (6 bases). The germline V gene has CDR1 KGHSH and CDR2 LQKENI. Trimming cost V 0 bases and J 4 bases, with 15 bases left between them. This CDR3 contains 16 residues. The DNA of the CDR3 is TGTGCCAGCTCACCACCGGGGGCAGGGCCCCCCTATGGCTACACCTTC. Amino acids: CASSPPGAGPPYGYTF.

This sequence joins TRBV7-2 and TRBJ2-2; 8 bases fit TRBD2. In germline, CDR1 is SGHTA, CDR2 FQGNSA. CDR3 length equals 15 residues. V lost 8 bases to trimming and J lost 4 bases; unmatched junction nucleotides: 9. This CDR3 is CASSLAGGPTGELFF. The CDR3, as DNA: TGTGCCAGCTCTCTGGCGGGAGGCCCCACCGGGGAGCTGTTTTTT.

V is TRBV20-1 and J is TRBJ2-3; perhaps TRBD2 as D (5 bases). Germline V gene lookup returns CDR1 DFQATT and CDR2 SNEGSKA (reference sequence). The CDR3 is 14 amino acids. The V and J ends lost 3 bases and 2 bases respectively, with 12 bases between them. The CDR3 sequence: CSASPDSPTDTQYF. As DNA, the CDR3 is TGCAGTGCTAGTCCGGACTCACCCACAGATACGCAGTATTTT.

The rearrangement joins TRBV3-1 (or the pseudogene TRBV3-2) to TRBJ2-3; the D gene is possibly TRBD2 (5 bases). The CDR3 extends over 13 amino acids. Germline assignment: CDR1 LGHDT and CDR2 YNNKEL (reference sequence). V lost 4 bases to trimming and J lost 1 base, with 6 bases between them. The CDR3 sequence: CASSRRGTDTQYF. CDR3 sequence (DNA): TGTGCCAGCAGCCGGCGGGGCACAGATACGCAGTATTTT.

J is TRBJ2-2 and V is TRBV28; TRBD2 matches at 13 bases. This CDR3 has 17 amino acids. V shed 5 bases and J 4 bases; nucleotides not matched to a gene: 7. Germline CDR1 MDHEN, CDR2 SYDVKM. The CDR3 DNA sequence: TGTGCCAGCAGTACTACTAGCGGGAGGGCGGGCACCGGGGAGCTGTTTTTT. Protein: CASSTTSGRAGTGELFF.

The gene calls are TRBV19 and TRBJ1-2, with 9 bases lining up with TRBD1. Germline assignment: CDR1 LNHDA and CDR2 SQIVND (reference sequence). There are 14 residues in the CDR3. J was trimmed by 6 bases and V by 4 bases; bases with no gene match: 6. CDR3 sequence reads: CASSTRQGGHGYTF. The CDR3 coding sequence is TGTGCCAGTAGTACCAGACAGGGGGGACATGGCTACACCTTC.

J is TRBJ2-3 and V is TRBV11-3; the match to TRBD2 covers 10 bases. Germline V CDR1 and CDR2: SGHNT, YENEEA. This CDR3 region has 14 residues. V shed 4 bases and J 4 bases; nucleotides not matched to a gene: 2. CDR3 coding DNA: TGTGCCAGCAGCTCCAGCGGGGGGGCAGATACGCAGTATTTT. It translates to CASSSSGGADTQYF.

The sample holds one count of this clone. V and J are TRBV24-1 and TRBJ2-7; no definite D call. Germline V gene lookup returns CDR1 KGHDR and CDR2 SFDVKD. The V end was cut by 9 bases, the J end by 5 bases, with 16 bases between. The CDR3 is 13 amino acids. CDR3 bases: TGTGCCACCTCGTCCAGGTCTTCCCACGAGCAGTACTTC. Translated, it gives CATSSRSSHEQYF.

This clone has more than one count but fewer than ten. This chain connects TRBV27 to TRBJ2-7; maybe TRBD2 (5 bases). Germline CDR1 is MNHEY and CDR2 is SMNVEV (reference sequence). V was clipped by 3 bases and J by 7 bases, with 13 bases between them. This CDR3 spans 13 amino acids. The CDR3 DNA reads as TGTGCCAGCAGTTTTTTCGGGGAAGGAGAGCAGTACTTC. This codes for CASSFFGEGEQYF.

J is TRBJ2-5 and V is TRBV12-5; TRBD1 matches at 8 bases. The CDR3 consists of 19 residues. The V and J ends lost 4 bases and 5 bases, in that order; junction bases with no gene match: 21. CDR1 and CDR2 (germline): LGHNT, FRNRAP. The CDR3 DNA follows: TGTGCTAGTGGTTCGAACGCCGGCGGGACAGGTCTAAGGGGGGAGACCCAGTACTTC. This sequence encodes CASGSNAGGTGLRGETQYF.

This rearrangement joins TRBV12-3 or TRBV12-4 to TRBJ2-7; D gene uncertain. Deletions cut 3 bases from V and 2 bases from J, with 8 bases between. This CDR3 is 13 amino acids long. CDR3: CASSFGRTYEQYF. CDR3 nucleotide sequence: TGTGCCAGCAGTTTTGGCAGAACCTACGAGCAGTACTTC.

The J gene is TRBJ2-2, the V gene TRBV5-1; TRBD2 aligns across 7 bases. The CDR3 covers 14 residues. The ends lost 4 bases at V and 3 bases at J; junction bases unmatched: 3. Germline CDR1 and CDR2: SGHRS and YFSETQ. The CDR3 sequence is CASSRDYHTGELFF. As DNA, the CDR3 is TGCGCCAGCAGCCGGGACTACCACACCGGGGAGCTGTTTTTT.